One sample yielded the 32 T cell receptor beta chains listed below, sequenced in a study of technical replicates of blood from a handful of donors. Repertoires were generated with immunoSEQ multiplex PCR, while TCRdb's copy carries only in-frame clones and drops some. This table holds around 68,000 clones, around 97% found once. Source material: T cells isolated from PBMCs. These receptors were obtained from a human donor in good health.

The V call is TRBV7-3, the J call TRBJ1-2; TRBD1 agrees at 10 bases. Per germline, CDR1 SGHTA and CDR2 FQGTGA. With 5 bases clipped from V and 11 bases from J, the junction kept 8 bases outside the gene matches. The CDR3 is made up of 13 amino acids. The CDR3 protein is CASSAGTGEDYTF. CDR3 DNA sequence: TGTGCCAGCAGCGCAGGGACAGGGGAGGATTACACCTTC. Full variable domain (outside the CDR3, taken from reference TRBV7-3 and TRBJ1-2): GAGVSQTPSNKVTEKGKYVELRCDPISGHTALYWYRQSLGQGPEFLIYFQGTGAADDSGLPNDRFFAVRPEGSVSTLKIQRTERGDSAVYLCASSAGTGEDYTFGSGTRLTVV.

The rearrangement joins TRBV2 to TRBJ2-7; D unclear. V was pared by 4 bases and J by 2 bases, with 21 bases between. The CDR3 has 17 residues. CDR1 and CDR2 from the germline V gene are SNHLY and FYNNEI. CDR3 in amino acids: CASSGSVLKEVAYEQYF. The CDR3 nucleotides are TGTGCCAGCAGTGGAAGCGTGCTCAAAGAGGTAGCCTACGAGCAGTACTTC.

The CDR3 DNA reads as TGTGCCAGTAGCTTAGGGGTGACCGGGGAGCTGTTTTTT. It is translated as CASSLGVTGELFF. The chain combines TRBV19 with TRBJ2-2; the D gene is possibly TRBD1 (5 bases). The length of the CDR3 is 13 residues. Germline assignment: CDR1 LNHDA and CDR2 SQIVND (reference sequence). Trimming removed 6 bases from V and 5 bases from J, with 10 bases in between.

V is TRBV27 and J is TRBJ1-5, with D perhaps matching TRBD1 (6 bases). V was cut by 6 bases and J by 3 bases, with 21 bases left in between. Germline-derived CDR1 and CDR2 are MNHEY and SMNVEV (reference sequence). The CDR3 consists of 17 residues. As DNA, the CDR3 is TGTGCCAGCAGCGTATTTGGCACCGGACAGCTCAATCAGCCCCAGCATTTT. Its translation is CASSVFGTGQLNQPQHF.

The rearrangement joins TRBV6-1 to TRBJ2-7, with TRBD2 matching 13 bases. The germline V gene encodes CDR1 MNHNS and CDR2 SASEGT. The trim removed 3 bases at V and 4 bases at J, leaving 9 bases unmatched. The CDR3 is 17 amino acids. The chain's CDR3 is CASSDPRELAGGYEQYF. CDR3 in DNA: TGTGCCAGCAGTGACCCCAGGGAACTAGCGGGAGGGTACGAGCAGTACTTC.

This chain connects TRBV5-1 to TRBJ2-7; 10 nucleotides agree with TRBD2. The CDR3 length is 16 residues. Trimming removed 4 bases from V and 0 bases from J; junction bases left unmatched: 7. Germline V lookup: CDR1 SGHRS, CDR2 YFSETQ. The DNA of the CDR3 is TGCGCCAGCAGCCCGAACCGGACTAGCGGCTCCTACGAGCAGTACTTC. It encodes CASSPNRTSGSYEQYF.

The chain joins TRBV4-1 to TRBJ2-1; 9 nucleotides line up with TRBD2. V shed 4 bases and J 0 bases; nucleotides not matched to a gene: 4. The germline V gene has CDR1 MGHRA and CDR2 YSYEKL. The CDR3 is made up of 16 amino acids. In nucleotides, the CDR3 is TGCGCCAGCAGCCCTAGCGGGAAAATCTCCTACAATGAGCAGTTCTTC. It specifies CASSPSGKISYNEQFF.

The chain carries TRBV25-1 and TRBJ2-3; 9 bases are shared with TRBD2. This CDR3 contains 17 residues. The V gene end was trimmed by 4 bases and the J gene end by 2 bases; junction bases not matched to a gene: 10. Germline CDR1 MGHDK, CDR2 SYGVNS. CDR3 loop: CASSGGTSPAVTDTQYF. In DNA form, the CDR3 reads TGTGCCAGCAGTGGAGGGACTAGCCCCGCGGTCACAGATACGCAGTATTTT.

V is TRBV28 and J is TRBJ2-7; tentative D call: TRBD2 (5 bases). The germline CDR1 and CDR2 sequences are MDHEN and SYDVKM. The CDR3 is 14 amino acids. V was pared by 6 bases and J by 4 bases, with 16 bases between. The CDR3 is CASRPNLEVYEQYF. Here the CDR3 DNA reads TGTGCCAGCAGGCCCAACTTGGAGGTTTACGAGCAGTACTTC.

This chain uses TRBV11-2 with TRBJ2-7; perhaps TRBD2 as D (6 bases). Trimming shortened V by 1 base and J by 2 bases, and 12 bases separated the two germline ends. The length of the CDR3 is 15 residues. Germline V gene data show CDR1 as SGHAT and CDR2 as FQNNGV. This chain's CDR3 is CASSLAGGQTYEQYF. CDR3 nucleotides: TGTGCCAGCAGCTTAGCTGGAGGGCAAACCTACGAGCAGTACTTC.

The CDR3 bases are TGTGCCAGCAGTTCAGGGGTGAGCAATCAGCCCCAGCATTTT. It translates to CASSSGVSNQPQHF. The V call is TRBV6-5, the J call TRBJ1-5, with a possible D match to TRBD1 (6 bases). The CDR3 has 14 residues. Germline V gene lookup returns CDR1 MNHEY and CDR2 SVGAGI. V was cut by 4 bases and J by 1 base, with 8 bases left in between.

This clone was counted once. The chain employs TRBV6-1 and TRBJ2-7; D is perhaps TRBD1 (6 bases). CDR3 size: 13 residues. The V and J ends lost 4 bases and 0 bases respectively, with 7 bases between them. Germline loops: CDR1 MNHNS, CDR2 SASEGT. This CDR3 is CASSGDTSYEQYF. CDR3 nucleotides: TGTGCCAGCAGTGGGGACACCTCCTACGAGCAGTACTTC.

The CDR3 DNA sequence: TGTGCCAGCAGTACCAGAGAGACCCAGTACTTC. Amino acids: CASSTRETQYF. The chain uses TRBV7-6 and TRBJ2-5; D gene unclear. Germline CDR1 is SGHVS and CDR2 is FNYEAQ. Trimming left V 6 bases short and J 4 bases short, with 6 bases between. This CDR3 is 11 amino acids long.

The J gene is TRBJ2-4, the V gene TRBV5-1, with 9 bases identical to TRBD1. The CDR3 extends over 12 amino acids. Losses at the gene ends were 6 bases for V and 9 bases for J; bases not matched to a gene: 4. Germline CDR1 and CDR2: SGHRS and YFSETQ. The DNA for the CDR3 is TGCGCCAGCATGGGACAGGGCTCCATTCAGTACTTC. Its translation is CASMGQGSIQYF.

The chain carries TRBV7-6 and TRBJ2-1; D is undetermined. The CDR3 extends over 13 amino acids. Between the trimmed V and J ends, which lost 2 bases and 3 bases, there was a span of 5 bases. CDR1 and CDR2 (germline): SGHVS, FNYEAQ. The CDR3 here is CASSLRDYNEQFF. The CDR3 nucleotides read TGTGCCAGCAGCTTACGAGACTACAATGAGCAGTTCTTC.

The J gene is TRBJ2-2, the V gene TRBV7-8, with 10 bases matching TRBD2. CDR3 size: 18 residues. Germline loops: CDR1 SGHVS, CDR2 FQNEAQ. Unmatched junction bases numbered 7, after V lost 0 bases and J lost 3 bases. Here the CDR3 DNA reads TGTGCCAGCAGCTTAGCCCCTCTAGCGGGAGTAGACACCGGGGAGCTGTTTTTT. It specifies CASSLAPLAGVDTGELFF.

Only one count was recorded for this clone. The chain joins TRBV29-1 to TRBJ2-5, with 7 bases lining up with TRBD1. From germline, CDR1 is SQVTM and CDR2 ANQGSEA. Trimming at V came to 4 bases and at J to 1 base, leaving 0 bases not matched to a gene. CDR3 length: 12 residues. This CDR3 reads CSVGTGQETQYF. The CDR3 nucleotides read TGCAGCGTTGGGACAGGCCAAGAGACCCAGTACTTC.

The DNA of the CDR3 is TGTGCCAGCAGCTCAAGCGGGATGGGAGATACGCAGTATTTT. Protein: CASSSSGMGDTQYF. The chain is built from TRBV7-7 and TRBJ2-3; TRBD2 aligns across 7 bases. The germline V gene has CDR1 SSHAT and CDR2 FNYEAQ (reference sequence). J gave up 5 bases and V 4 bases, and 6 bases lay outside the gene matches. The CDR3 totals 14 residues.

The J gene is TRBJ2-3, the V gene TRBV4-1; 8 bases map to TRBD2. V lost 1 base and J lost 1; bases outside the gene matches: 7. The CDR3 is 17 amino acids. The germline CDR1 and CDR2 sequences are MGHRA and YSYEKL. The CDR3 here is CASSQGAGVRGTDTQYF. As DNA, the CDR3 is TGCGCCAGCAGCCAAGGAGCGGGAGTTCGGGGCACAGATACGCAGTATTTT.

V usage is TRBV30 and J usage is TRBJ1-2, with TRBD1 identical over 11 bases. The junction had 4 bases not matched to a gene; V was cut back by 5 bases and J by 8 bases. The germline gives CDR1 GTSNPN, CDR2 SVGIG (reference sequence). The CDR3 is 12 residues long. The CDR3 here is CAWAGTGGGYTF. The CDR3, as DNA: TGTGCCTGGGCCGGGACAGGGGGAGGCTACACCTTC.

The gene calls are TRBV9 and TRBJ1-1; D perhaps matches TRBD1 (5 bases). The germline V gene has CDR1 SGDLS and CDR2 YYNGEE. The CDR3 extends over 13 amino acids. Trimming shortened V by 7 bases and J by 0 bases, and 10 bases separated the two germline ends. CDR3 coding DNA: TGTGCCAGCGGGGGGTTCATGAACACTGAAGCTTTCTTT. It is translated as CASGGFMNTEAFF.

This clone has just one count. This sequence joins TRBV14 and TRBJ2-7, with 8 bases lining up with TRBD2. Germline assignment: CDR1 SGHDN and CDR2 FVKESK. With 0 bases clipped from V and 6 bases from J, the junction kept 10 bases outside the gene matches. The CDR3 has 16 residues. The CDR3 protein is CASSQEHSGRVFEQYF. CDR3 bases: TGTGCCAGCAGCCAAGAACACAGCGGGAGAGTTTTCGAGCAGTACTTC.

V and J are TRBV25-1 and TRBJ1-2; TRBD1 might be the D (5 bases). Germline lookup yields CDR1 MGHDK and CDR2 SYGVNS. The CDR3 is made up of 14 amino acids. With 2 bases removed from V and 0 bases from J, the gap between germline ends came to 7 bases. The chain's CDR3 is CASSEQGSNYGYTF. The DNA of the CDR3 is TGTGCCAGCAGTGAACAGGGCTCTAACTATGGCTACACCTTC.

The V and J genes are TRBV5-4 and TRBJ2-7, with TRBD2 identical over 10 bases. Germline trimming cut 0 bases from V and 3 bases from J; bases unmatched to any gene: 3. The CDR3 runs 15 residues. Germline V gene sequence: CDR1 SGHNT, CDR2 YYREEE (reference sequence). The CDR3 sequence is CASSLEASGSYEQYF. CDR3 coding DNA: TGTGCCAGCAGCTTGGAAGCTAGCGGGAGCTACGAGCAGTACTTC.

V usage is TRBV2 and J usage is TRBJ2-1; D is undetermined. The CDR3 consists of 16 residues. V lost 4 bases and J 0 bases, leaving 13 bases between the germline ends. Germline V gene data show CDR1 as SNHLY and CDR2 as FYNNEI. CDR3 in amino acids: CASSVLVPSSYNEQFF. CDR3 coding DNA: TGTGCCAGCAGTGTCCTAGTCCCGAGCTCCTACAATGAGCAGTTCTTC.

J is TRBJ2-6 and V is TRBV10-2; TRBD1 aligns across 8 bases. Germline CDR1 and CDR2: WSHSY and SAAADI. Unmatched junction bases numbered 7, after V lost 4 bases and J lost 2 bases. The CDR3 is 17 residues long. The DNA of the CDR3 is TGCGCCAGCAGTGGGAGACAGGGGAGCGCTGGGGCCAACGTCCTGACTTTC. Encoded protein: CASSGRQGSAGANVLTF.

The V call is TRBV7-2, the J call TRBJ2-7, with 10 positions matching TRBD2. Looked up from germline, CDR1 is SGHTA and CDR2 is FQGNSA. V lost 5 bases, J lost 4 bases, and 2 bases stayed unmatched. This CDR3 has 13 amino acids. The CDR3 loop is CASSPAGGYEQYF. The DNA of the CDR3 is TGTGCCAGCAGCCCAGCGGGGGGGTACGAGCAGTACTTC.

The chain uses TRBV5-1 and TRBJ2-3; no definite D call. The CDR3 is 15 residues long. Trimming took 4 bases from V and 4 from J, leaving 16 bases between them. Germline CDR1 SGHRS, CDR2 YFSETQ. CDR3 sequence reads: CASSPDILLPDTQYF. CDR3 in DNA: TGCGCCAGCAGCCCGGATATACTACTCCCAGATACGCAGTATTTT.

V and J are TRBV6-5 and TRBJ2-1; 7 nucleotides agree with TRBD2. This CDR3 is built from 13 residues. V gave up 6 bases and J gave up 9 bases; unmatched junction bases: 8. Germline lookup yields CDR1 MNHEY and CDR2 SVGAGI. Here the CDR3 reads CASRPGTTIEQFF. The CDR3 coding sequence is TGTGCCAGCAGGCCCGGGACTACAATTGAGCAGTTCTTC.

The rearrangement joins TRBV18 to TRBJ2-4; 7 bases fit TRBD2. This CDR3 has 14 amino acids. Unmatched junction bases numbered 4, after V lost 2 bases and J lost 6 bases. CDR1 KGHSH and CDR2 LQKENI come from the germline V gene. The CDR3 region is CASSPAGEGNIQYF. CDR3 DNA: TGTGCCAGCTCACCAGCGGGAGAGGGAAACATTCAGTACTTC.

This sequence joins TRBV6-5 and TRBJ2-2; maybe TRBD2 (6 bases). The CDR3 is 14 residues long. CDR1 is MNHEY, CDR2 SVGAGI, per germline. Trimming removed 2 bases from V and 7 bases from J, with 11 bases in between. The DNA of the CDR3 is TGTGCCAGCAGTTACCTCGGGGGAAGCGGGGAGCTGTTTTTT. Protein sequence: CASSYLGGSGELFF.

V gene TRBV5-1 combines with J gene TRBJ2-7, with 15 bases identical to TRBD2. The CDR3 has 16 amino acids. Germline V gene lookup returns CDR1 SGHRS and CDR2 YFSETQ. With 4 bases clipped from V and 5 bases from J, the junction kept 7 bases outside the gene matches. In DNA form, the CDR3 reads TGCGCCAGCAGCGTACGGGGACTAGCGGGAGGTAACGAGCAGTACTTC. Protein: CASSVRGLAGGNEQYF.